This TCR beta chain was recorded in a study of T cell repertoires in cytomegalovirus infection (dated by TCRdb to the late 2010s). Notes on the research overall: The HLA type of each donor mattered for the analysis, because public TCR beta signatures pointed to carriage of CMV infection along with the matching HLA type.

The paper as a whole reports these results and caveats: The ex vivo response was dominated by HLA-C-restricted CMV-specific TCR beta clonotypes, which also provided the single most frequent clonotype in two of eight donors. In both this cohort and an independent cohort of 350 or so donors, the cumulative frequency of public TCR beta family members distinguished carriers of CMV infection plus the relevant HLA type.

Sequenced on an Illumina HiSeq 1500. TCRdb redid the processing of the public reads, applying fastp at Q25 and MiXCR, and retained in-frame beta chains. A single entry per CDR3 protein holds the most common genes and DNA from its merged rows. The sample table records hundreds of thousands of distinct CDR3 sequences; roughly a quarter of these occur just once. Approximately 8.2% of the sample belongs to the ten largest clones. The table lists this clonotype with many counts. The clone's antigen remains unknown. No much larger clone exists at a distance of one base, and base qualities are not known. Trimming removed 1 base from V and 9 bases from J, leaving 8 bases between the germline ends. Its CDR3 holds 12 amino acids, cysteine through phenylalanine. The only DNA kept is the CDR3, 36 bases in frame from the first base. Sequences MNHNS (CDR1) and SASEGT (CDR2) are obtained from the germline V gene.

This clonotype was obtained from a human donor in good health (CMV status not recorded). Some clones in this sample may be carry-over from other donors' samples. The sample was CD8+ T cells from PBMCs. The V and J genes are TRBV6-1 and TRBJ2-3; TRBD2 is a weak D gene call, 6 bases matching. The CDR3 in this case is CASSEVRETQYF. The sequence in DNA is TGTGCCAGCAGTGAAGTTCGGGAGACGCAGTATTTT.